This T cell receptor (beta chain) was sequenced in a study of T-cell reconstitution after alpha-beta-depleted transplantation in children (dated by TCRdb to the mid-2010s). At the level of the whole study: Using TCR repertoire profiling, the study quantitatively followed how T-cell immune reconstitution unfolded in children after TCRalphabeta/CD19-depleted allogeneic hematopoietic cell transplantation.

This specimen's treatment or condition label, per the study, means: allogeneic hematopoietic cell transplantation with graft depleted of TCRalphabeta T cells and CD19 B cells. Transplant recipients were children who received TCRalphabeta/CD19-depleted allogeneic hematopoietic cell grafts. The table lists this clonotype with many counts. What this receptor recognizes is not known. Per-base quality was not reported, and no clone a single base away is much larger than it. Libraries came from PCR. Instrument used: Illumina HiSeq 2500. Molecular barcoding was employed in the preparation of TCR libraries, with unique molecular identifiers being used to normalize TCRbeta repertoire quantification. The public reads were reanalyzed by TCRdb: fastp trimming at Q25, MiXCR alignment, in-frame beta chains only. Each entry is one CDR3 protein sequence, shown with its most common DNA and genes. Here the sample has 210,000 or so distinct CDR3 sequences; around 9.9% occur a single time. The ten largest clonotypes hold 28% of the sample.

The full study reports these points: Over subsequent months, a decline in hyperexpanded clone frequencies was noted, and after one year, T-cell counts and TCRbeta diversity were mostly ascribed to newly produced T cells. The apparently early recovery of alphabetaT-cell counts about two months after transplant reportedly depended on only several hundred rapidly expanded clones that came from non-depleted graft cells. In some patients, high TCRbeta diversity at day 60 was attributed to recipient T cells and intrathymic progenitors that had survived conditioning.

V is clipped by 4 bases and J by 4 bases, and the sequence between their germline boundaries is 10 bases long. The cysteine opens and the phenylalanine closes a CDR3 of 13 amino acids. The entry retains the CDR3 DNA only, 39 bases that are in frame from base 1. The germline V gene yields ENHRY for CDR1 and SYGVKD for CDR2. The rearranged chain carries TRBV10-3 and TRBJ1-2; the D segment cannot be called with confidence. Source: PBMCs, taken before TCRalphabeta/CD19-depleted stem cell transplant. This sequence was found in a child younger than two with acute myeloid leukemia, due to receive a stem cell transplant. For the CDR3, the sequence is CAISGTAPYGYTF. The nucleotide sequence reads as follows: TGTGCCATCAGTGGCACAGCCCCCTATGGCTACACCTTC.